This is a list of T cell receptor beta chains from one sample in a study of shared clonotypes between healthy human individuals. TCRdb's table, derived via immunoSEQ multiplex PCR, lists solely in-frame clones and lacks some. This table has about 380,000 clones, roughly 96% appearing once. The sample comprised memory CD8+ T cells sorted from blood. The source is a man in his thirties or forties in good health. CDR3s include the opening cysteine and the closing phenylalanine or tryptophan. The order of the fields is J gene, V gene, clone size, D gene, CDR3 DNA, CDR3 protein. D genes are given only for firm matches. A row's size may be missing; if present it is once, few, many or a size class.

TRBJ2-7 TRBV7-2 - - TGTGCCAGCAGCTTAGTGGTTCTTACCTACGAGCAGTACTTC CASSLVVLTYEQYF
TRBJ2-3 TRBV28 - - TGTGCCAGCAGTTGGGGGGTAGATACGCAGTATTTT CASSWGVDTQYF
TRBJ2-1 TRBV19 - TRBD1 TGTGCCAGTAGCCACCGGGACAGGGTTGCAGATGAGCAGTTCTTC CASSHRDRVADEQFF
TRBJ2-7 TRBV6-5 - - TGTGCCAGCAGTCCAGGCGGGGTTTTCGAGCAGTACTTC CASSPGGVFEQYF
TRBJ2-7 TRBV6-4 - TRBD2 TGTGCCAGCAGCGGACGAACCGGGACTAGCGGGAGCTACGAGCAGTACTTC CASSGRTGTSGSYEQYF
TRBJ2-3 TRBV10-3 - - TGTGCCATCAGTGACCTAGACCACACAGATACGCAGTATTTT CAISDLDHTDTQYF
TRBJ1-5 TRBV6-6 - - TGTGCCAGCAGTCTATCGCATCGGCAGCCCCAGCATTTT CASSLSHRQPQHF
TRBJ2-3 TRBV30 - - TGTGCCTGGAGTTTAGATACGCAGTATTTT CAWSLDTQYF
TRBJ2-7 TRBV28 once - TGTGCCAGCAGGACAGGTAACCACGAGCAGTACTTC CASRTGNHEQYF
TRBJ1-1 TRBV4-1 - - TGCGCCAGCAGCCAATACGGGAACACTGAAGCTTTCTTT CASSQYGNTEAFF
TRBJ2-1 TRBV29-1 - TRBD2 TGCAGCGTTACGGGGGGTAGCGGCTTATTAGGGGCTGATGAGCAGTTCTTC CSVTGGSGLLGADEQFF
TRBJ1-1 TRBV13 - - TGTGCCAGCAGCTTACTGGGTAGGGGATACACTGAAGCTTTCTTT CASSLLGRGYTEAFF
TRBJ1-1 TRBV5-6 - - TGTGCCAGCAGCCCCGGGTCCGGGAGGCTTTTCATGAACACTGAAGCTTTCTTT CASSPGSGRLFMNTEAFF
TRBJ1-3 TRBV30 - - TGTGCCTGGAGCAGGGGCGAGTCCTCTGGAAACACCATATATTTT CAWSRGESSGNTIYF
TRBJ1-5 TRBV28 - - TGTGCCAGCAGTTTCGGAGGTAGAAGGAATCAGCCCCAGCATTTT CASSFGGRRNQPQHF
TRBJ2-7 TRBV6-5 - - TGTGCCAGCAGTCCAGGGGACGAGCAGTACTTC CASSPGDEQYF